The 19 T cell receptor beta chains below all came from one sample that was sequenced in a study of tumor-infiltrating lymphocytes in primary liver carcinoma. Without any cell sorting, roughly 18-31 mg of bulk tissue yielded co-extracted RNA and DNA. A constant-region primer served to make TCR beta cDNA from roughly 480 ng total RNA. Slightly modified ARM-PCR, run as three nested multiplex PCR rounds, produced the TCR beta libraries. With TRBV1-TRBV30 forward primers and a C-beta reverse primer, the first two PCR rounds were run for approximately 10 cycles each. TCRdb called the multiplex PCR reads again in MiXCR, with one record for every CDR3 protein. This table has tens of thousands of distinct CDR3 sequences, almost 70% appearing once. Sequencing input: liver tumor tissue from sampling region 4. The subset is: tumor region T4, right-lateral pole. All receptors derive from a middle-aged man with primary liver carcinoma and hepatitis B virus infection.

The CDR3 spells CASSLGPRLGEEYF. CDR3 in DNA: TGTGCCAGCAGCTTAGGGCCCCGTCTAGGAGAGGAGTACTTC. The chain has TRBV7-3 and TRBJ2-7; D is undetermined. The V end lost 2 bases, the J end lost 11 bases, and 19 bases lay between the germline ends. The CDR3 has 14 residues. CDR1 SGHTA and CDR2 FQGTGA come from the germline V gene.

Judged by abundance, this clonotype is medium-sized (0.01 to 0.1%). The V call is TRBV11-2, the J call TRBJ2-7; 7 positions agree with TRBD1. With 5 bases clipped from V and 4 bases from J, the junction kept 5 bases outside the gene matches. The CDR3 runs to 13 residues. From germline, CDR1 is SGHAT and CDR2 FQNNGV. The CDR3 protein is CASSTGQLYEQYF. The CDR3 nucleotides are TGTGCCAGCAGCACGGGACAGCTATACGAGCAGTACTTC. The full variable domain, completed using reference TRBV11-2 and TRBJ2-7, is EAGVAQSPRYKIIEKRQSVAFWCNPISGHATLYWYQQILGQGPKLLIQFQNNGVVDDSQLPKDRFSAERLKGVDSTLKIQPAKLEDSAVYLCASSTGQLYEQYFGPGTRLTVT.

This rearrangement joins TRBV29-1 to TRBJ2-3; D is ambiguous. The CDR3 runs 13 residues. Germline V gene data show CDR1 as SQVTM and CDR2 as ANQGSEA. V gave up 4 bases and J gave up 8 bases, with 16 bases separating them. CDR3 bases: TGCAGCGTTGGCCCACCAGGCATAGTTACGCAGTATTTT. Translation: CSVGPPGIVTQYF.

The CDR3 reads CASDVGYNEQFF. CDR3 DNA: TGTGCCAGTGACGTGGGATACAATGAGCAGTTCTTC. The chain uses TRBV6-1 and TRBJ2-1, with no clear D. This CDR3 contains 12 residues. The V gene's germline CDR1 is MNHNS and CDR2 SASEGT. Deletions cut 9 bases from V and 4 bases from J, with 10 bases between.

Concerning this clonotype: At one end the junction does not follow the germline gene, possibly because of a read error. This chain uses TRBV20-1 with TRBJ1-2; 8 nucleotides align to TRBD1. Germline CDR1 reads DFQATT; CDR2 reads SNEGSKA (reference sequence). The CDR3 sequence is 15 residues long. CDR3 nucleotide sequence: TGCAGTGCTAGTATCCACTGGACAGGGCCGAATGGTTACACCTTC. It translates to CSASIHWTGPNGYTF.

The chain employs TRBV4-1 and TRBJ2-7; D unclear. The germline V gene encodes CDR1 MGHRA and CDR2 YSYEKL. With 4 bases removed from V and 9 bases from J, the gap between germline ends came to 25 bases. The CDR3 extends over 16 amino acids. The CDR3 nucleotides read TGCGCCAGCAGCCTTCTACTCGACGATCTTAGGCTCGGGCAGTACTTC. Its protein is CASSLLLDDLRLGQYF.

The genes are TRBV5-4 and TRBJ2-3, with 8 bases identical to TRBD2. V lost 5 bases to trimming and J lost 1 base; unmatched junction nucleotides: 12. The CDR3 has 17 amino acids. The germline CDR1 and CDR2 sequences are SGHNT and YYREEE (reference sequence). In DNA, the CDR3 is TGTGCCAGCAGTATAGTAACTGGGACTAGTGGCACAGATACGCAGTATTTT. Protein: CASSIVTGTSGTDTQYF.

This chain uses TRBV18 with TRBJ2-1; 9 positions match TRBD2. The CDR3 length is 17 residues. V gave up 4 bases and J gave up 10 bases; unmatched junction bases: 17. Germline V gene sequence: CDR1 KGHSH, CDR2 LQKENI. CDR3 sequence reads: CASSLIGSGLAGVEQFF. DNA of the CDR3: TGTGCCAGCTCACTCATAGGTAGTGGGTTAGCGGGAGTCGAGCAGTTCTTC.

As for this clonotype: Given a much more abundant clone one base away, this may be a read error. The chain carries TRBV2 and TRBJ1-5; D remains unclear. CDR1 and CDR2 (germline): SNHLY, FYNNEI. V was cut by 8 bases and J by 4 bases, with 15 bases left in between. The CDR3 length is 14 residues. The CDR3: CASGESGSNQPQHF. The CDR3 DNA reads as TGTGCCAGCGGGGAGAGTGGCAGTAATCAGCCCCAGCATTTT.

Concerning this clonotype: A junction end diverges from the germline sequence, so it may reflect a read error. This CDR3 is CANGPYGGELFF. The CDR3, as DNA: TGTGCCAACGGCCCTTACGGCGGGGAACTGTTTTTT. This chain uses TRBV11-3 with TRBJ2-2; possibly TRBD2 for D (6 bases). Germline V gene data show CDR1 as SGHNT and CDR2 as YENEEA. The CDR3 has 12 amino acids.

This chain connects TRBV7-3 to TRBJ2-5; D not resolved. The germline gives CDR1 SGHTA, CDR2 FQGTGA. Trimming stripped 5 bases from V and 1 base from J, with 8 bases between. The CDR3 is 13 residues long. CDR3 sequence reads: CASSPPRQETQYF. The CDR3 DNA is TGTGCCAGCAGCCCCCCCCGCCAAGAGACCCAGTACTTC.

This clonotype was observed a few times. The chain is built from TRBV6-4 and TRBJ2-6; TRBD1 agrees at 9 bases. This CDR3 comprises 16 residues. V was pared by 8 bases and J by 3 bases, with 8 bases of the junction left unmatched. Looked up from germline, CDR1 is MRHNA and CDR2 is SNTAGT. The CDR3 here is CASRQGGLGGANVLTF. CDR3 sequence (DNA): TGTGCCAGCCGACAGGGGGGCCTTGGTGGGGCCAACGTCCTGACTTTC.

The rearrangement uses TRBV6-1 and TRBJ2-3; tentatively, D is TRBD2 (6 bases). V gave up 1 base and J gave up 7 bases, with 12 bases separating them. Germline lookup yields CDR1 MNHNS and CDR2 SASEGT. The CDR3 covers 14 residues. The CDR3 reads CASSEGLGPYTQYF. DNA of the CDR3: TGTGCCAGCAGTGAAGGACTAGGGCCATATACGCAGTATTTT.

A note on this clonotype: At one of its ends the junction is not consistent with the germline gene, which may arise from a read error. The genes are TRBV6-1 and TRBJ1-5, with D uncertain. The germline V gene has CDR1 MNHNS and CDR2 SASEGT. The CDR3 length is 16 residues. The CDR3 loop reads CASGETTPDSNQPLHF. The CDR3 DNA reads TGTGCCAGCGGTGAGACTACACCCGATAGCAATCAGCCCCTGCATTTT.

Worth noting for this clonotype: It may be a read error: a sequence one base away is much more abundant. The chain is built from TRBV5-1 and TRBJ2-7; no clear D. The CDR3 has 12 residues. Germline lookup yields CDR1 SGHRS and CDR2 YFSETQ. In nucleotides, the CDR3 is TGCACCAGCAGCTTTCGATCCCCCCAGCAGTACTTC. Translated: CTSSFRSPQQYF.

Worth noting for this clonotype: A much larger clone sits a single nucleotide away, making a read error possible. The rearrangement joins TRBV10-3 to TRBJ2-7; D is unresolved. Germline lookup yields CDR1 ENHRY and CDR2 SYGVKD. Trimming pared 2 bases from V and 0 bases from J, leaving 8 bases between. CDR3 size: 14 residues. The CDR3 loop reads CAISEPIGSYEQYF. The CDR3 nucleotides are TGTGCCATCAGTGAGCCGATCGGCTCCTACGAGCAGTACTTC.

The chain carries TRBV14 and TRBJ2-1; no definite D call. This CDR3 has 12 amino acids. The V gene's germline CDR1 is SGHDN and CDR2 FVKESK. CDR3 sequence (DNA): TGTGCTAACAGCCGGAACTACAATGAGCAGTTCTTC. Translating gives CANSRNYNEQFF.

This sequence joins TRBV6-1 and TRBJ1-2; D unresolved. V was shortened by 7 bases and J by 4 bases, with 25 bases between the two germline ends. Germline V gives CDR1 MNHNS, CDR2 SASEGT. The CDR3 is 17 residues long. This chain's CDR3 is CASTPTRVSPVPYGYTF. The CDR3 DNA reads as TGTGCCAGCACTCCTACCCGGGTATCACCTGTCCCCTATGGCTACACCTTC.

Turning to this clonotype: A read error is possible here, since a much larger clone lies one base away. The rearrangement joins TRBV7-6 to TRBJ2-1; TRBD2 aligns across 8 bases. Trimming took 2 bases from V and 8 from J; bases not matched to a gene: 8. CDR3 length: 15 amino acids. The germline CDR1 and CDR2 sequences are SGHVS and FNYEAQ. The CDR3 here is CASSLSAGEGDEQFF. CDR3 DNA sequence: TGTGCCAGCAGCTTATCAGCGGGAGAAGGCGATGAGCAGTTCTTC. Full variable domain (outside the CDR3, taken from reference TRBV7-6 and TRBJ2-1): GAGVSQSPRYKVTKRGQDVALRCDPISGHVSLYWYRQALGQGPEFLTYFNYEAQQDKSGLPNDRFSAERPEGSISTLTIQRTEQRDSAMYRCASSLSAGEGDEQFFGPGTRLTVL.